One sample yielded the 29 T cell receptor beta chains listed below, sequenced in a study of metastatic and nonmetastatic thyroid tumors. Treatment of any kind had been given to no patient before thyroid surgery. TCRdb re-called clones from the PCR reads using MiXCR. The sample records around 16,000 clones, around 33% being singletons. The sequencing sample was made of tumor tissue. Receptor source: a male donor with papillary thyroid cancer or a benign thyroid nodule (not recorded which). Some clones in this sample may be carry-over from other donors' samples.

Many counts were recorded for this clone. The genes are TRBV7-8 and TRBJ2-2; either TRBD1 or TRBD2 may fit D (5 bases each). With 2 bases removed from V and 4 bases from J, the gap between germline ends came to 14 bases. Germline V CDR1 and CDR2: SGHVS, FQNEAQ. This CDR3 comprises 16 residues. CDR3 coding DNA: TGTGCCAGCAGCTTAAAGCTTGGGGGTAGCACCGGGGAGCTGTTTTTT. Translation: CASSLKLGGSTGELFF. Full variable domain (missing parts from reference TRBV7-8 and TRBJ2-2): GAGVSQSPRYKVAKRGQDVALRCDPISGHVSLFWYQQALGQGPEFLTYFQNEAQLDKSGLPSDRFFAERPEGSVSTLKIQRTQQEDSAVYLCASSLKLGGSTGELFFGEGSRLTVL.

In its sample, this clone was seen many times. The same CDR3 arises from other DNA sequences in this sample as well. The V gene is TRBV4-1, the J gene TRBJ2-5; 8 nucleotides match TRBD2. V was pared by 1 base and J by 4 bases, with 5 bases of the junction left unmatched. The CDR3 has 15 residues. Per the germline V gene, CDR1 is MGHRA and CDR2 is YSYEKL. The CDR3: CASSQVAGGRETQYF. Written as DNA, the CDR3 is TGCGCCAGCAGCCAAGTGGCGGGGGGCCGAGAGACCCAGTACTTC.

This clone was picked up a small number of times. The V gene is TRBV6-1, the J gene TRBJ2-2; D possibly matches TRBD1 or TRBD2 (5 bases each). V gave up 8 bases and J gave up 4 bases, with 14 bases separating them. The CDR3 has 14 amino acids. Germline CDR1 MNHNS, CDR2 SASEGT. The CDR3 DNA sequence: TGTGCCAGCTGTCGGGACGGAGGCACCGGGGAGCTGTTTTTT. Residues: CASCRDGGTGELFF.

Only a few counts were recorded for this clone. The chain joins TRBV27 to TRBJ2-2; the match to TRBD2 covers 10 bases. Germline V CDR1 and CDR2: MNHEY, SMNVEV (reference sequence). The trim removed 6 bases at V and 7 bases at J, leaving 14 bases unmatched. The CDR3 spans 17 residues. Written as DNA, the CDR3 is TGTGCCAGCAGCAGGGACCTGGGACTAGCGTCTTTCGGGGAGCTGTTTTTT. Translation gives CASSRDLGLASFGELFF.

The sample holds many counts of this clone. The chain employs TRBV10-3 and TRBJ1-2, with 8 positions matching TRBD1. The CDR3 totals 12 residues. CDR1 ENHRY and CDR2 SYGVKD come from the germline V gene. The V gene end was trimmed by 10 bases and the J gene end by 2 bases; junction bases not matched to a gene: 3. The CDR3 is CATGQGNYGYTF. The DNA for the CDR3 is TGTGCCACTGGACAGGGCAACTATGGCTACACCTTC.

By share, this clone counts as medium-sized. The chain joins TRBV9 to TRBJ2-7; no firm D call. This CDR3 has 13 amino acids. Germline CDR1 SGDLS, CDR2 YYNGEE. The V end lost 4 bases, the J end lost 4 bases, and 12 bases lay between the germline ends. CDR3: CASSPGPWYEQYF. The CDR3 DNA reads as TGTGCCAGCAGCCCCGGGCCGTGGTACGAGCAGTACTTC.

This clone was seen many times. The CDR3 reads CASSLWRGAGAFF. The CDR3 DNA is TGTGCCAGCAGTTTATGGCGAGGGGCAGGAGCTTTCTTT. The chain couples TRBV28 to TRBJ1-1, with a weak D call TRBD1 (5 bases). The V and J ends lost 0 bases and 10 bases respectively, with 12 bases between them. CDR3 length: 13 amino acids. Germline V gene lookup returns CDR1 MDHEN and CDR2 SYDVKM. Full variable domain (outside the CDR3, taken from reference TRBV28 and TRBJ1-1): DVKVTQSSRYLVKRTGEKVFLECVQDMDHENMFWYRQDPGLGLRLIYFSYDVKMKEKGDIPEGYSVSREKKERFSLILESASTNQTSMYLCASSLWRGAGAFFGQGTRLTVV.

This clone has at least ten counts. The chain couples TRBV5-4 to TRBJ2-7; a weak D match, TRBD1 (6 bases). Looked up from germline, CDR1 is SGHNT and CDR2 is YYREEE (reference sequence). Trimming cost V 2 bases and J 0 bases, with 9 bases left between them. The CDR3 consists of 14 residues. DNA for the CDR3: TGTGCCAGCAGCTTTTTGGGGGCCTCCTACGAGCAGTACTTC. Amino acids: CASSFLGASYEQYF.

On this clone itself: The germline gene is not matched at one end of the junction; a read error may be the cause. The CDR3 spells CASSQRGFEKRLF. In DNA, the CDR3 is TGTGCCAGCAGCCAACGGGGGTTTGAAAAACGGTTATTT. The chain has TRBV3-1 and TRBJ1-4, with a weak D call TRBD1 (5 bases). The V gene's germline CDR1 is LGHDT and CDR2 YNNKEL (reference sequence). The CDR3 extends over 13 amino acids. The complete variable domain, with remaining parts taken from reference TRBV3-1 and TRBJ1-4, reads DTAVSQTPKYLVTQMGNDKSIKCEQNLGHDTMYWYKQDSKKFLKIMFSYNNKELIINETVPNRFSPKSPDKAHLNLHINSLELGDSAVYFCASSQRGFEKRLFGSGTQLSVL.

The gene calls are TRBV2 and TRBJ1-1, with 10 bases aligning to TRBD1. V trimming: 1 base; J trimming: 4 bases; junction bases outside the gene matches: 3. Germline CDR1 is SNHLY and CDR2 is FYNNEI. There are 15 residues in the CDR3. The CDR3 protein is CASSEGWTGGTEAFF. The CDR3 DNA follows: TGTGCCAGCAGTGAAGGATGGACAGGGGGCACTGAAGCTTTCTTT.

The gene calls are TRBV5-1 and TRBJ2-1, with a possible D match to TRBD2 (6 bases). CDR3 length: 14 residues. V shed 4 bases and J shed 4 bases, with 12 bases lying between them. The germline V gene encodes CDR1 SGHRS and CDR2 YFSETQ. The CDR3 coding sequence is TGCGCCAGCAGCCCTAGCGTAACATACAATGAGCAGTTCTTC. Its translation is CASSPSVTYNEQFF. The full variable domain, with the rest looked up from reference TRBV5-1 and TRBJ2-1, is KAGVTQTPRYLIKTRGQQVTLSCSPISGHRSVSWYQQTPGQGLQFLFEYFSETQRNKGNFPGRFSGRQFSNSRSEMNVSTLELGDSALYLCASSPSVTYNEQFFGPGTRLTVL.

This chain connects TRBV7-8 to TRBJ2-7, with D maybe TRBD2 (5 bases). The V gene lost 0 bases and the J gene lost 5 bases, with 8 bases spanning the gap. The length of the CDR3 is 13 residues. Germline lookup yields CDR1 SGHVS and CDR2 FQNEAQ. The CDR3 coding sequence is TGTGCCAGCAGCTTAGCGGGGAGAAACGAGCAGTACTTC. Translated: CASSLAGRNEQYF.

This clone is medium-sized by share. The same CDR3 can be traced to other DNA sequences in this sample. This chain uses TRBV19 with TRBJ1-5, with D perhaps matching TRBD1 (5 bases). This CDR3 is 14 amino acids long. V was cut by 2 bases and J by 5 bases, with 10 bases left in between. Per the germline V gene, CDR1 is LNHDA and CDR2 is SQIVND (reference sequence). CDR3 sequence (DNA): TGTGCCAGTAGTATAAGGACACCTGATCAGCCCCAGCATTTT. It yields the protein CASSIRTPDQPQHF.

The gene calls are TRBV4-3 and TRBJ2-7, with 13 bases identical to TRBD2. Germline V gene sequence: CDR1 LGHNA, CDR2 YSLEER. V dropped 3 bases and J dropped 4; count of bases not matched to a gene: 3. There are 15 residues in the CDR3. Here the CDR3 reads CASSQLLAGGYEQYF. The CDR3 coding sequence is TGCGCCAGCAGCCAGTTACTAGCGGGAGGGTACGAGCAGTACTTC.

The rearrangement uses TRBV2 and TRBJ2-7, with D possibly matching TRBD1 (6 bases). Germline assignment: CDR1 SNHLY and CDR2 FYNNEI. Between the trimmed V and J ends, which lost 3 bases and 7 bases, there was a span of 16 bases. CDR3 length: 14 amino acids. The CDR3 coding sequence is TGTGCCAGCAGTGATATGGGGGCTATCGGGGAGCAGTACTTC. Translation: CASSDMGAIGEQYF.

This clone came up many times. This chain joins TRBV12-3 or TRBV12-4 and TRBJ2-2; 8 nucleotides match TRBD1. This CDR3 comprises 14 residues. V lost 7 bases to trimming and J lost 7 bases; unmatched junction nucleotides: 8. Here the CDR3 DNA reads TGTGCCAGCACCATGACAGGGGCGGGCGGGGAGCTGTTTTTT. It codes for CASTMTGAGGELFF.

V gene TRBV7-6 combines with J gene TRBJ2-7; TRBD1 matches at 11 bases. CDR1 and CDR2 from the germline V gene are SGHVS and FNYEAQ. The CDR3 is 16 residues long. V shed 4 bases and J 0 bases; nucleotides not matched to a gene: 5. CDR3 coding DNA: TGTGCCAGCAGCTCGGGGACAGGGGGGGGCTCCTACGAGCAGTACTTC. Translation gives CASSSGTGGGSYEQYF.

This clone has a handful of counts. The chain links TRBV7-9 to TRBJ2-7; D unclear. The CDR3 is 12 residues long. The V end was cut by 5 bases, the J end by 6 bases, with 11 bases between. Germline assignment: CDR1 SEHNR and CDR2 FQNEAQ (reference sequence). The CDR3, as DNA: TGTGCCAGCAGCCCCCCCTTTTCCGAGCAGTACTTC. Protein product: CASSPPFSEQYF.

This clone was counted a few times. V is TRBV15 and J is TRBJ2-2, with D maybe TRBD2 (7 bases). The germline gives CDR1 LNHNV, CDR2 YYDKDF (reference sequence). V was cut by 0 bases and J by 3 bases, with 11 bases left in between. CDR3 size: 16 residues. CDR3 loop: CATSRERGAYTGELFF. The CDR3 nucleotides are TGTGCCACCAGCAGAGAACGGGGGGCGTACACCGGGGAGCTGTTTTTT.

In its sample, this clone was seen many times. Here the CDR3 reads CASSLVGGQGYEQYF. The CDR3 DNA sequence: TGTGCCAGCAGCTTGGTGGGGGGACAGGGATACGAGCAGTACTTC. V gene TRBV5-8 combines with J gene TRBJ2-7, with TRBD1 matching over 9 bases. Per the germline V gene, CDR1 is SGHTS and CDR2 is YDEGEE. V shed 0 bases and J 4 bases; nucleotides not matched to a gene: 5. This CDR3 is built from 15 residues.

Within the sample, this clone is medium-sized (0.01 to 0.1%). The rearrangement joins TRBV5-1 to TRBJ2-1; 9 positions agree with TRBD1. V trimming: 0 bases; J trimming: 7 bases; junction bases outside the gene matches: 8. CDR1 is SGHRS and CDR2 is YFSETQ in the germline V gene. The CDR3 totals 16 residues. The DNA of the CDR3 is TGCGCCAGCAGCTTGGAAAAGTGGGACAGGGCGAATGAGCAGTTCTTC. This translates into CASSLEKWDRANEQFF. The whole variable domain, filled in from reference TRBV5-1 and TRBJ2-1, reads KAGVTQTPRYLIKTRGQQVTLSCSPISGHRSVSWYQQTPGQGLQFLFEYFSETQRNKGNFPGRFSGRQFSNSRSEMNVSTLELGDSALYLCASSLEKWDRANEQFFGPGTRLTVL.

This clone was observed at least ten times. This rearrangement joins TRBV5-6 to TRBJ1-2; possibly TRBD1 for D (6 bases). This CDR3 comprises 15 residues. Germline V gene data show CDR1 as SGHDT and CDR2 as YYEEEE. The V and J ends lost 6 bases and 5 bases respectively, with 20 bases between them. The chain's CDR3 is CASTPPDRKAYGYTF. The CDR3 region has the DNA TGTGCCAGCACCCCTCCCGACAGGAAGGCTTATGGCTACACCTTC.

As to this clone: One end of the junction varies from germline; a read error may be responsible. The rearrangement uses TRBV20-1 and TRBJ2-7, with 9 bases identical to TRBD1. The CDR3 totals 16 residues. CDR1 DFQATT and CDR2 SNEGSKA come from the germline V gene (reference sequence). The CDR3 nucleotides read TGCAGTGCTAGAGGGGCGGGACAGGGAGCCTCCTCCGAGCAGTACTTC. It specifies CSARGAGQGASSEQYF.

The genes are TRBV5-1 and TRBJ2-3; no reliable D call. V lost 0 bases, J lost 2 bases, and 7 bases lay in between. Germline CDR1 is SGHRS and CDR2 is YFSETQ. The CDR3 has 14 amino acids. The CDR3 DNA reads as TGCGCCAGCAGCTTGGAGGGCCTCACAGATACGCAGTATTTT. This gives the protein CASSLEGLTDTQYF. The variable domain in full, completed from reference TRBV5-1 and TRBJ2-3, reads KAGVTQTPRYLIKTRGQQVTLSCSPISGHRSVSWYQQTPGQGLQFLFEYFSETQRNKGNFPGRFSGRQFSNSRSEMNVSTLELGDSALYLCASSLEGLTDTQYFGPGTRLTVL.

In its sample, this clone ranks as medium-sized (0.01 to 0.1%). This chain connects TRBV15 to TRBJ1-3, with 7 bases lining up with TRBD1. There are 16 residues in the CDR3. V was pared by 5 bases and J by 0 bases, with 7 bases of the junction left unmatched. Germline values: CDR1 LNHNV, CDR2 YYDKDF (reference sequence). CDR3 in amino acids: CATSVDRISSGNTIYF. In DNA, the CDR3 is TGTGCCACCAGCGTGGACAGGATAAGCTCTGGAAACACCATATATTTT.

Only a few counts were recorded for this clone. The chain uses TRBV11-2 and TRBJ2-5; D is unresolved. CDR3 length equals 14 residues. V lost 10 bases to trimming and J lost 5 bases, with 20 bases between them. The germline V gene has CDR1 SGHAT and CDR2 FQNNGV. In DNA, the CDR3 is TGTGCCACCAGTCCCCCGGGTCAGAGGGAGACCCAGTACTTC. It codes for CATSPPGQRETQYF. The entire variable domain, with the rest obtained from reference TRBV11-2 and TRBJ2-5, is as follows: EAGVAQSPRYKIIEKRQSVAFWCNPISGHATLYWYQQILGQGPKLLIQFQNNGVVDDSQLPKDRFSAERLKGVDSTLKIQPAKLEDSAVYLCATSPPGQRETQYFGPGTRLLVL.

This clone was recorded many times. The chain joins TRBV5-8 to TRBJ2-6; TRBD2 matches 8 bases. The CDR3 extends over 15 amino acids. J was trimmed by 2 bases and V by 4 bases; bases with no gene match: 2. CDR1 SGHTS and CDR2 YDEGEE come from the germline V gene. As DNA, the CDR3 is TGTGCCAGCAGCCGCGGGGGGACTGGGGCCAACGTCCTGACTTTC. Translation: CASSRGGTGANVLTF.

V is TRBV12-3 or TRBV12-4 and J is TRBJ2-7; the D is unclear. CDR3 length: 12 amino acids. Trimming removed 3 bases at V and 3 bases at J, with 6 bases between. The chain's CDR3 is CASSFAYYEQYF. The DNA for the CDR3 is TGTGCCAGCAGTTTTGCATACTACGAGCAGTACTTC.

By share, this clone ranks as medium-sized (0.01 to 0.1%). The chain employs TRBV7-2 and TRBJ1-4; D is possibly TRBD1 (6 bases). Per germline, CDR1 SGHTA and CDR2 FQGNSA. Trimming shortened V by 5 bases and J by 6 bases, and 13 bases separated the two germline ends. The CDR3 contains 14 residues. The CDR3 DNA is TGTGCCAGCAGCCGTAAGGGGGAGGATGAAAAACTGTTTTTT. Protein: CASSRKGEDEKLFF.